This T cell receptor beta chain emerged from a study of a mutant IDH1 vaccine in newly diagnosed glioma. Study-level results: In 85% to 95% of patients, immune responses induced by the vaccine occurred.

Profiling relied on immunoSEQ multiplex PCR, and the TCRdb table lists in-frame clones only, not all of them. The sample lists roughly 56,000 clones; less than 80% were seen once. Comment on this clone: The antigen remains unidentified.

Trimming removed 2 bases at V and 4 bases at J, with 12 bases between. There are 15 residues in the CDR3. In germline, CDR1 is KGHSH, CDR2 LQKENI. Specified time point: week 47, end of study. The vaccine gave 300 ug of a 20-mer mutant IDH1 peptide subcutaneously per dose. V is TRBV18 and J is TRBJ1-5; perhaps TRBD1 as D (6 bases). The sequence came from a man aged 45-65 years with glioma. This material consisted of PBMCs, taken from a glioma patient whose treatment included an IDH1 peptide vaccine. For the CDR3, the DNA is TGTGCCAGCTCACCAGCCAAGGGGGGGAATCAGCCCCAGCATTTT. Protein product: CASSPAKGGNQPQHF.